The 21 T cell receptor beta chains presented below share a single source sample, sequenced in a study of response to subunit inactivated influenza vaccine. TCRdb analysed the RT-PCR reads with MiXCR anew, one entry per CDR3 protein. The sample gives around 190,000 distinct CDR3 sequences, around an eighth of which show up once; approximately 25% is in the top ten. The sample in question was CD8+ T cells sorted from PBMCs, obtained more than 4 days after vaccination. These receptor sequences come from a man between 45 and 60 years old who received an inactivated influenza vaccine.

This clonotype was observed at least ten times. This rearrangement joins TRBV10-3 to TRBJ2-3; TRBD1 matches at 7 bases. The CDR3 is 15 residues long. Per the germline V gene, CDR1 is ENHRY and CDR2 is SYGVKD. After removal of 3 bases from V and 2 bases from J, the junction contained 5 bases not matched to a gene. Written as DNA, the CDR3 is TGTGCCATCAGTGAAACAGGGGACCACACAGATACGCAGTATTTT. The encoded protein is CAISETGDHTDTQYF.

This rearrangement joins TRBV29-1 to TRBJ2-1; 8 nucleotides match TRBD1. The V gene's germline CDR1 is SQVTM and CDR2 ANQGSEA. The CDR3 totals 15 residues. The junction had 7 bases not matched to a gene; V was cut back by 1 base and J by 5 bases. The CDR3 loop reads CSVEASGTGDNEQFF. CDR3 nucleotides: TGCAGCGTTGAAGCTTCCGGGACAGGCGACAATGAGCAGTTCTTC.

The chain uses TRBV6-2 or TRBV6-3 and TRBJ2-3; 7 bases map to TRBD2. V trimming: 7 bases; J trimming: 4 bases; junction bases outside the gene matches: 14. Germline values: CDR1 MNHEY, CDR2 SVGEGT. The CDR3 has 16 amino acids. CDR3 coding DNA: TGTGCCAGCACTATGGGGGGGACCGGCGGGGCAGATACGCAGTATTTT. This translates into CASTMGGTGGADTQYF.

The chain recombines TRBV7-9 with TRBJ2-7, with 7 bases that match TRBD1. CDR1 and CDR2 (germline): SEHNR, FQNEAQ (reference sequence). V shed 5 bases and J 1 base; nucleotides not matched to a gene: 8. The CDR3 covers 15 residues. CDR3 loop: CASSPGQEYSYEQYF. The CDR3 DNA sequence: TGTGCCAGCAGCCCCGGACAGGAGTATTCCTACGAGCAGTACTTC.

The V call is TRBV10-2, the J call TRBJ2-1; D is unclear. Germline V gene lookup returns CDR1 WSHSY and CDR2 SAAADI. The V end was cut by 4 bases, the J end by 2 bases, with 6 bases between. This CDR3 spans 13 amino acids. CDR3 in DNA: TGCGCCAGCAGTGTAGAAGCCTACAATGAGCAGTTCTTC. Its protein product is CASSVEAYNEQFF.

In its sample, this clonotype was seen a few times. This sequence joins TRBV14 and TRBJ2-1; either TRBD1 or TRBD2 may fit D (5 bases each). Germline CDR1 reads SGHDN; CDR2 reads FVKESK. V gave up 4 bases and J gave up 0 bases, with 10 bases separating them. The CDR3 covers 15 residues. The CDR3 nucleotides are TGTGCCAGCAGCCGGGACCTGAGCTCCTACAATGAGCAGTTCTTC. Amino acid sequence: CASSRDLSSYNEQFF.

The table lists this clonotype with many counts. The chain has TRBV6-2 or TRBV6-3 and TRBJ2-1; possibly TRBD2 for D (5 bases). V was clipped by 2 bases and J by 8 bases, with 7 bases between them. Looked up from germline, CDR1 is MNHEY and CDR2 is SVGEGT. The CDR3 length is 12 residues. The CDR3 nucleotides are TGTGCCAGCAGTTACGAGGGCTATGAGCAGTTCTTC. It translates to CASSYEGYEQFF.

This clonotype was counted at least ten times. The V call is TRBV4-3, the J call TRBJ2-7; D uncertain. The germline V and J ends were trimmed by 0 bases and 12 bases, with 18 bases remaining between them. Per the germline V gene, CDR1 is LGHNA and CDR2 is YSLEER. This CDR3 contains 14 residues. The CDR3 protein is CASSQDRDGDTLYF. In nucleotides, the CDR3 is TGCGCCAGCAGCCAAGATCGAGACGGAGACACTTTGTACTTC.

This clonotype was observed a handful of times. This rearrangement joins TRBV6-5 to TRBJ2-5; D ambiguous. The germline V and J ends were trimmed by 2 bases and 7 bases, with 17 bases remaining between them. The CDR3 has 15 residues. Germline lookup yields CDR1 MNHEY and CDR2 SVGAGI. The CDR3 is CASSYTPGVVLTQYF. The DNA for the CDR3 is TGTGCCAGCAGTTACACACCCGGCGTGGTGTTGACCCAGTACTTC.

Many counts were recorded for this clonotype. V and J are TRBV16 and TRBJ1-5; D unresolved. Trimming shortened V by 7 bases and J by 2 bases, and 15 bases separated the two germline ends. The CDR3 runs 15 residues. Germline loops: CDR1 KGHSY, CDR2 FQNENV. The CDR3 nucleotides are TGTGCCAGCAAACCTCGGGGAAAAGGCAATCAGCCCCAGCATTTT. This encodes CASKPRGKGNQPQHF.

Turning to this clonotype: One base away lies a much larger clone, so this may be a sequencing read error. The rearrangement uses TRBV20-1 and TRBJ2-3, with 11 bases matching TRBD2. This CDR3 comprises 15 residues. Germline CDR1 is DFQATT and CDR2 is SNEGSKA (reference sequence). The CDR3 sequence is CCARDLSGGADTQYF. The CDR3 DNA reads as TGCTGTGCTAGAGATCTTAGCGGGGGGGCAGATACGCAGTATTTT.

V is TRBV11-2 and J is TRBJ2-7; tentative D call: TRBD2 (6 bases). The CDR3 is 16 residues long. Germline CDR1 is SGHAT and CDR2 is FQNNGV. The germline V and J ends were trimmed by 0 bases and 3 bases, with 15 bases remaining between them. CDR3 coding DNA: TGTGCCAGCAGCTTAGATCCGGGGGACTTCGACTACGAGCAGTACTTC. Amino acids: CASSLDPGDFDYEQYF. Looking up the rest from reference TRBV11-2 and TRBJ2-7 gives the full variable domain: EAGVAQSPRYKIIEKRQSVAFWCNPISGHATLYWYQQILGQGPKLLIQFQNNGVVDDSQLPKDRFSAERLKGVDSTLKIQPAKLEDSAVYLCASSLDPGDFDYEQYFGPGTRLTVT.

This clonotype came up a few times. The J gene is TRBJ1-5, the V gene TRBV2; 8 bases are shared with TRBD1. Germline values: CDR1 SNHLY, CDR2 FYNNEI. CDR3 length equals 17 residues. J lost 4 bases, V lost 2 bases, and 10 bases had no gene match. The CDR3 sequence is CASSEPGQGKDNQPQHF. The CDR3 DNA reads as TGTGCCAGCAGTGAACCTGGACAGGGAAAGGATAATCAGCCCCAGCATTTT.

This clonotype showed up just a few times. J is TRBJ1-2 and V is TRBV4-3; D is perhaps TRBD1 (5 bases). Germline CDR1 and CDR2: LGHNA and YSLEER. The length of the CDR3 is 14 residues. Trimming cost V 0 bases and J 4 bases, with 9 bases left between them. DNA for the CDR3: TGCGCCAGCAGCCAAGATCGAGGGGTCTATGGCTACACCTTC. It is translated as CASSQDRGVYGYTF.

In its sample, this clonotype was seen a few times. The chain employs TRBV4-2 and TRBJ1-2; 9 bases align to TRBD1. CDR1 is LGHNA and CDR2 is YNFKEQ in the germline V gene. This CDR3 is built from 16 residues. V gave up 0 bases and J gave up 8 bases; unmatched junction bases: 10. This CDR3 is CASSQDRGTGLLGYTF. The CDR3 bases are TGTGCCAGCAGCCAAGATCGGGGGACAGGGCTGTTAGGCTACACCTTC.

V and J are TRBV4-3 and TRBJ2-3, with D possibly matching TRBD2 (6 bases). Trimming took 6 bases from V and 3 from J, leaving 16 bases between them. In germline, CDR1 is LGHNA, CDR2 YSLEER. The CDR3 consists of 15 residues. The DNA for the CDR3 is TGCGCCAGCAGTCGTTGGGGGGATAAGACAGATACGCAGTATTTT. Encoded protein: CASSRWGDKTDTQYF.

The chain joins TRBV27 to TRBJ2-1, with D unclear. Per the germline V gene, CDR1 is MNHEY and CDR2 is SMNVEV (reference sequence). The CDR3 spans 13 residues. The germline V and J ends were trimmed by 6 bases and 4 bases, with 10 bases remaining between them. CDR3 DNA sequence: TGTGCCAGCAGCTCAATTGGGTACAATGAGCAGTTCTTC. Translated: CASSSIGYNEQFF.

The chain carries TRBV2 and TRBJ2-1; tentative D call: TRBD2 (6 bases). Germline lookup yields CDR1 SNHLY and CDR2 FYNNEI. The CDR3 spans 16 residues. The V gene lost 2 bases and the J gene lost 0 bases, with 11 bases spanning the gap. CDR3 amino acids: CASSELARPSYNEQFF. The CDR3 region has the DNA TGTGCCAGCAGTGAACTAGCGCGCCCCTCCTACAATGAGCAGTTCTTC.

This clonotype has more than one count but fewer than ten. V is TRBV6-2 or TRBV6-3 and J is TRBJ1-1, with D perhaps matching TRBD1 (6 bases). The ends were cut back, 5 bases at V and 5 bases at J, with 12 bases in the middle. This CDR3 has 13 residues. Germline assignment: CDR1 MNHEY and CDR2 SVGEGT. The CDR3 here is CASSSPGVTEAFF. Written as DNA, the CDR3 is TGTGCCAGCAGTAGCCCAGGGGTGACTGAAGCTTTCTTT.

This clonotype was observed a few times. The CDR3 protein is CASSIDPQTGDNYGYTF. The CDR3 nucleotides read TGTGCCAGTAGTATAGATCCCCAAACAGGGGACAACTATGGCTACACCTTC. This sequence joins TRBV19 and TRBJ1-2; 7 positions agree with TRBD1. The CDR3 length is 17 residues. Germline lookup yields CDR1 LNHDA and CDR2 SQIVND (reference sequence). V gave up 0 bases and J gave up 2 bases; unmatched junction bases: 9.

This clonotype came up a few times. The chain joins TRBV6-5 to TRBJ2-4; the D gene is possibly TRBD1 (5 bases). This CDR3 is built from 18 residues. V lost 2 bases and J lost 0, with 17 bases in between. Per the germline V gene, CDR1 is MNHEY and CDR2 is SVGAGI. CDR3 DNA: TGTGCCAGCAGTTACCTCCCCCGACAGTACCTAGCCAAAAACATTCAGTACTTC. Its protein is CASSYLPRQYLAKNIQYF.